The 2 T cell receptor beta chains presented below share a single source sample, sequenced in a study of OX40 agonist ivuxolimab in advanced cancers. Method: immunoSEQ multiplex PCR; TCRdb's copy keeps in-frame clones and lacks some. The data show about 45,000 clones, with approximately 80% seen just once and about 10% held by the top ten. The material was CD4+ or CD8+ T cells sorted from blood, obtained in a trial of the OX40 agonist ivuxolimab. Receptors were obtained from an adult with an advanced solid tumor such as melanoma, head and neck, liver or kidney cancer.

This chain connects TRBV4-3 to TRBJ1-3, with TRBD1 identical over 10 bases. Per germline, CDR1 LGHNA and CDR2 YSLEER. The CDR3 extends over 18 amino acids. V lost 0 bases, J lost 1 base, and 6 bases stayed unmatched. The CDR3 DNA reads TGCGCCAGCAGCCAAGAAAGGGACAGGGGAAGATCTGGAAACACCATATATTTT. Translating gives CASSQERDRGRSGNTIYF.

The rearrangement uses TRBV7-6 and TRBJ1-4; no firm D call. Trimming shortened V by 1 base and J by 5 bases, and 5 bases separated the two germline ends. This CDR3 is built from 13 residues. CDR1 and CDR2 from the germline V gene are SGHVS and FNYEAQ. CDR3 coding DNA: TGTGCCAGCAGCTTAGGCCGGAATGAAAAACTGTTTTTT. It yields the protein CASSLGRNEKLFF.